The table lists the clone carrying this T cell receptor (beta chain) with many counts. Its cognate antigen is unknown. The sample originates from a study of spatial heterogeneity in lung cancer. Study-wide findings and caveats: The study found that ubiquitous and regional expanded TCR counts tracked ubiquitous and regional nonsynonymous mutations, respectively. Tracking of tumor mutation counts was seen in expanded intratumoral alpha and beta TCR counts.

Time point given: sample taken at primary tumor resection. Sequencing was performed on whole RNA extracted from tumor and nontumor lung tissue, or from frozen PBMC, and the material was left unsorted. V gave up 3 bases and J gave up 7 bases; unmatched junction bases: 5. This CDR3 comprises 15 residues. Germline V CDR1 and CDR2: LNHDA, SQIVND (reference sequence). TCRdb recomputed calls from the 5' RACE reads with MiXCR, one row per CDR3 protein. The sample includes approximately 15,000 distinct CDR3 sequences, 6.2% of them seen just once. The sequence was collected from a male donor with early-stage non-small cell lung cancer. J is TRBJ2-1 and V is TRBV19, with TRBD2 matching over 11 bases. The specimen comprised lung tumor tissue, sampled at surgery. CDR3 in DNA: TGTGCCAGTAGTATTTTAGCGGGGGGGCTTAATGAGCAGTTCTTC. Amino acids: CASSILAGGLNEQFF.